These 22 T cell receptor beta chains came from one sample sequenced in a study of blood T cell repertoires in COVID-19. Data came from immunoSEQ multiplex PCR; TCRdb stores just in-frame clones and leaves some out. The repertoire has fewer than 250,000 clones, 88% of them found once; the top ten carry 2.5% to 3%. The sequencing sample was made of peripheral blood. The receptors stem from an older woman with acute or convalescent COVID-19.

V is TRBV4-2 and J is TRBJ1-5; D unclear. Trimming removed 0 bases from V and 2 bases from J, with 11 bases in between. This CDR3 is built from 16 residues. Germline V CDR1 and CDR2: LGHNA, YNFKEQ. DNA for the CDR3: TGTGCCAGCAGCCAAGAGTGGTTGAGGGGCAATCAGCCCCAGCATTTT. Encoded protein: CASSQEWLRGNQPQHF.

The gene calls are TRBV11-2 and TRBJ2-3; 13 bases are a match to TRBD2. The CDR3 sequence is 16 residues long. The germline V gene has CDR1 SGHAT and CDR2 FQNNGV. Unmatched junction bases numbered 4, after V lost 3 bases and J lost 4 bases. CDR3 protein: CASSFTSGGAADTQYF. Written as DNA, the CDR3 is TGTGCCAGCAGCTTTACTAGCGGGGGGGCGGCAGATACGCAGTATTTT.

CDR3 sequence reads: CASSARGVGYEQFF. In DNA form, the CDR3 reads TGCGCCAGCAGCGCCAGGGGGGTAGGTTATGAGCAGTTCTTC. The V and J genes are TRBV5-1 and TRBJ2-1, with D perhaps matching TRBD1 (7 bases). Germline-derived CDR1 and CDR2 are SGHRS and YFSETQ. V gave up 4 bases and J gave up 8 bases, with 16 bases separating them. The CDR3 is 14 residues long.

The CDR3 loop reads CASSQVLPDRSYMGYTF. CDR3 nucleotides: TGCGCCAGCAGCCAAGTACTCCCCGACAGATCCTATATGGGCTACACCTTC. This chain connects TRBV4-3 to TRBJ1-2; TRBD1 might be the D (5 bases). Between the trimmed V and J ends, which lost 1 base and 8 bases, there was a span of 23 bases. Germline CDR1 LGHNA, CDR2 YSLEER. The CDR3 runs 17 residues.

This clone showed up just a few times. The V and J genes are TRBV10-2 and TRBJ1-5; 10 bases match TRBD1. Trimming took 8 bases from V and 4 from J; bases not matched to a gene: 11. Germline CDR1 and CDR2: WSHSY and SAAADI. The CDR3 length is 16 residues. The CDR3, as DNA: TGCGCCAGCTCTGAGTATGGGGGACAGGGGAATCAGCCCCAGCATTTT. Translating it yields CASSEYGGQGNQPQHF.

This chain connects TRBV11-2 to TRBJ2-5; a possible D gene is TRBD2 (5 bases). The CDR3 runs to 14 residues. Trimming took 5 bases from V and 2 from J, leaving 12 bases between them. The germline gives CDR1 SGHAT, CDR2 FQNNGV. CDR3 in amino acids: CASSQAAPQETQYF. CDR3 coding DNA: TGTGCCAGCAGCCAAGCGGCTCCTCAAGAGACCCAGTACTTC.

This sequence joins TRBV2 and TRBJ1-6; 7 bases are a match to TRBD1. Germline CDR1 SNHLY, CDR2 FYNNEI. V lost 4 bases to trimming and J lost 6 bases; unmatched junction nucleotides: 3. This CDR3 is built from 14 residues. This CDR3 reads CASSATGINSPLHF. CDR3 DNA: TGTGCCAGCAGTGCGACAGGGATTAATTCACCCCTCCACTTT.

This rearrangement joins TRBV7-8 to TRBJ2-7; 7 nucleotides agree with TRBD1. The V and J ends lost 5 bases and 1 base, in that order; junction bases with no gene match: 8. This CDR3 region has 15 residues. Germline V gene sequence: CDR1 SGHVS, CDR2 FQNEAQ. In DNA form, the CDR3 reads TGTGCCAGCAGCGTACCGGGACAGAGGTCCTACGAGCAGTACTTC. Amino acid sequence: CASSVPGQRSYEQYF.

The V and J genes are TRBV9 and TRBJ1-2, with TRBD1 matching 7 bases. The V and J ends lost 6 bases and 4 bases, in that order; junction bases with no gene match: 3. CDR1 SGDLS and CDR2 YYNGEE come from the germline V gene. This CDR3 spans 12 amino acids. CDR3 nucleotide sequence: TGTGCCAGCACCCGGACAGGCTATGGCTACACCTTC. This translates into CASTRTGYGYTF.

CDR3 sequence (DNA): TGTGCCAGCAGCTACCGGGAGCCCCTCCACGAGCAGTACTTC. Translated: CASSYREPLHEQYF. The V and J genes are TRBV11-1 and TRBJ2-7; D possibly corresponds to TRBD2 (6 bases). CDR3 length: 14 amino acids. CDR1 is SGHAT, CDR2 FQDESV, per germline (reference sequence). V gave up 4 bases and J gave up 5 bases, with 15 bases separating them.

The chain recombines TRBV9 with TRBJ2-3; 9 bases are shared with TRBD2. Per germline, CDR1 SGDLS and CDR2 YYNGEE. J lost 1 base, V lost 0 bases, and 15 bases had no gene match. This CDR3 is built from 20 residues. The DNA for the CDR3 is TGTGCCAGCAGCGTAGCTCCCGGCGGGAGGGCCTATAGGGGCACAGATACGCAGTATTTT. Its translation: CASSVAPGGRAYRGTDTQYF.

V is TRBV10-3 and J is TRBJ2-7, with D possibly TRBD2 on 6 matching bases. Trimming shortened V by 8 bases and J by 4 bases, and 9 bases separated the two germline ends. This CDR3 is 11 amino acids long. Per the germline V gene, CDR1 is ENHRY and CDR2 is SYGVKD. CDR3 sequence reads: CAIGDWYEQYF. CDR3 nucleotide sequence: TGTGCCATCGGGGACTGGTACGAGCAGTACTTC.

V gene TRBV7-2 combines with J gene TRBJ1-2, with 8 bases matching TRBD1. J lost 2 bases, V lost 1 base, and 9 bases had no gene match. This CDR3 spans 17 amino acids. CDR1 and CDR2 from the germline V gene are SGHTA and FQGNSA. The chain's CDR3 is CASSLVSGGPSNYGYTF. The CDR3 bases are TGTGCCAGCAGCTTAGTTTCAGGGGGCCCCTCCAACTATGGCTACACCTTC.

Here the CDR3 DNA reads TGTGCCAGCTCACCAGGCAGGGACTACGAGCAGTACTTC. It encodes CASSPGRDYEQYF. This sequence joins TRBV18 and TRBJ2-7, with a tentative D call TRBD1 (5 bases). The CDR3 is 13 amino acids. CDR1 is KGHSH and CDR2 is LQKENI in the germline V gene. Trimming took 2 bases from V and 3 from J, leaving 8 bases between them.

V gene TRBV6-5 combines with J gene TRBJ2-1; TRBD2 is a possible D gene (5 bases). Germline V gene sequence: CDR1 MNHEY, CDR2 SVGAGI. The CDR3 consists of 12 residues. The germline V and J ends were trimmed by 7 bases and 7 bases, with 11 bases remaining between them. The DNA of the CDR3 is TGTGCCAGCATCGGGATAAGTAATGAGCAGTTCTTC. The encoded protein is CASIGISNEQFF.

CDR3 loop: CASSSERNQPQHF. For the CDR3, the DNA is TGTGCCAGCAGCTCCGAGCGCAATCAGCCCCAGCATTTT. V gene TRBV7-2 combines with J gene TRBJ1-5, with D unclear. The germline V gene encodes CDR1 SGHTA and CDR2 FQGNSA. The CDR3 is 13 amino acids. V lost 4 bases and J 2 bases, leaving 6 bases between the germline ends.

The chain links TRBV5-8 to TRBJ1-4; tentative D call: TRBD1 (5 bases). Between the trimmed V and J ends, which lost 2 bases and 1 base, there was a span of 9 bases. CDR1 SGHTS and CDR2 YDEGEE come from the germline V gene. The CDR3 length is 15 residues. The CDR3 spells CASSFGGGTNEKLFF. The DNA for the CDR3 is TGTGCCAGCAGCTTCGGGGGGGGAACTAATGAAAAACTGTTTTTT.

The chain uses TRBV6-1 and TRBJ1-1, with D hard to call. The V gene's germline CDR1 is MNHNS and CDR2 SASEGT. The germline V and J ends were trimmed by 2 bases and 1 base, with 8 bases remaining between them. This CDR3 is 14 amino acids long. CDR3 bases: TGTGCCAGCAGTGAACGGTCCGGGAACACTGAAGCTTTCTTT. Its translation is CASSERSGNTEAFF.

This chain connects TRBV4-1 to TRBJ1-6; D might be TRBD1 (5 bases). V lost 10 bases to trimming and J lost 1 base, with 20 bases between them. CDR1 and CDR2 (germline): MGHRA, YSYEKL. The CDR3 spans 17 residues. CDR3: CATPGGKAESYNSPLHF. The DNA for the CDR3 is TGCGCCACCCCGGGGGGGAAGGCGGAGTCCTATAATTCACCCCTCCACTTT.

The CDR3 DNA reads as TGTGCCAGTAGGGCTGAGCGGGGTGTTACGCAGTATTTT. Translated, it gives CASRAERGVTQYF. The chain joins TRBV19 to TRBJ2-3; 7 bases agree with TRBD2. Trimming cost V 6 bases and J 8 bases; bases outside gene matches: 8. The CDR3 extends over 13 amino acids. CDR1 and CDR2 (germline): LNHDA, SQIVND (reference sequence).

This chain links TRBV27 with TRBJ1-1, with 7 bases lining up with TRBD1. The V and J ends lost 5 bases and 0 bases, in that order; junction bases with no gene match: 6. Per the germline V gene, CDR1 is MNHEY and CDR2 is SMNVEV (reference sequence). This CDR3 has 15 amino acids. The CDR3 here is CASSLQGVMNTEAFF. The DNA for the CDR3 is TGTGCCAGCAGTCTTCAGGGGGTTATGAACACTGAAGCTTTCTTT.

The J gene is TRBJ1-2, the V gene TRBV5-5; no firm D call. Looked up from germline, CDR1 is SGHKS and CDR2 is YYEKEE (reference sequence). V gave up 0 bases and J gave up 4 bases, with 13 bases separating them. The CDR3 is 15 amino acids. The CDR3: CASSLGLGGVYGYTF. In nucleotides, the CDR3 is TGTGCCAGCAGCTTGGGACTAGGCGGGGTCTATGGCTACACCTTC. The whole variable domain, filled in from reference TRBV5-5 and TRBJ1-2, reads DAGVTQSPTHLIKTRGQQVTLRCSPISGHKSVSWYQQVLGQGPQFIFQYYEKEERGRGNFPDRFSARQFPNYSSELNVNALLLGDSALYLCASSLGLGGVYGYTFGSGTRLTVV.